This is a list of T cell receptor beta chains from one sample in a study of PD-1 blockade in classical Hodgkin lymphoma. Assay used: immunoSEQ multiplex PCR; TCRdb lists only in-frame clones, some missing. The data contain tens of thousands of clones, 55% to 75% of them singletons. This specimen was peripheral blood mononuclear cells (PBMCs), taken at baseline. Receptor source: a human donor with classical Hodgkin lymphoma. Both conserved end residues are part of each CDR3. Fields, in order: J gene, D gene, CDR3 length, V gene, clone size, CDR3 DNA, CDR3 protein. D genes are given only for firm matches. Only some rows state a clone size, as once, few, many or a class for expanded clones.

J gene: TRBJ1-5; D gene: .; CDR3 length: 17; V gene: TRBV28; clone size: .; CDR3 DNA: TGTGCCAGCAGGTCCCAGGATTCGTATAATCGTTATCAGCCCCAGCATTTT; CDR3 protein: CASRSQDSYNRYQPQHF
J gene: TRBJ2-5; D gene: .; CDR3 length: 10; V gene: TRBV28; clone size: .; CDR3 DNA: TGTGCCAGCACCGGTGAGACCCAGTACTTC; CDR3 protein: CASTGETQYF
J gene: TRBJ2-7; D gene: .; CDR3 length: 10; V gene: TRBV19; clone size: .; CDR3 DNA: TGTGCCAGTAGGGAGGGTAAGAAGTACTTC; CDR3 protein: CASREGKKYF
J gene: TRBJ2-7; D gene: .; CDR3 length: 12; V gene: TRBV10-2; clone size: .; CDR3 DNA: TGCGCCAGCAGTCTTTCCCTCTACGAGCAGTACTTC; CDR3 protein: CASSLSLYEQYF
J gene: TRBJ2-6; D gene: TRBD1; CDR3 length: 19; V gene: TRBV7-6; clone size: .; CDR3 DNA: TGTGCCAGCAGGGGACCTAGGGGGCTCGCCAAATCTGGGGCCAACGTCCTGACTTTC; CDR3 protein: CASRGPRGLAKSGANVLTF
J gene: TRBJ2-7; D gene: TRBD1; CDR3 length: 13; V gene: TRBV29-1; clone size: few; CDR3 DNA: TGCAGCGTTGATGACCGGGACAGCTACGAGCAGTACTTC; CDR3 protein: CSVDDRDSYEQYF
J gene: TRBJ2-7; D gene: TRBD2; CDR3 length: 15; V gene: TRBV4-3; clone size: .; CDR3 DNA: TGCGCCAGCAGCCCAGGGACTAGCGGCACCTACGAGCAGTACTTC; CDR3 protein: CASSPGTSGTYEQYF
J gene: TRBJ1-2; D gene: TRBD1; CDR3 length: 15; V gene: TRBV28; clone size: .; CDR3 DNA: TGTGCCACCTTATCGACAGGGGGCGGGGACTATGGCTACACCTTC; CDR3 protein: CATLSTGGGDYGYTF
J gene: TRBJ1-1; D gene: TRBD1; CDR3 length: 13; V gene: TRBV7-2; clone size: .; CDR3 DNA: TGTGCCAGCAGCCTGTGGACAGGCGACGAAGCTTTCTTT; CDR3 protein: CASSLWTGDEAFF
J gene: TRBJ1-1; D gene: .; CDR3 length: 14; V gene: TRBV28; clone size: .; CDR3 DNA: TGTGCCAGCAGTTTGGTCAGAACTAACACTGAAGCTTTCTTT; CDR3 protein: CASSLVRTNTEAFF
J gene: TRBJ2-7; D gene: .; CDR3 length: 13; V gene: TRBV4-1; clone size: once; CDR3 DNA: TGCGCCAGCGAGGGACCGCCAGCCTACGAGCAGTACTTC; CDR3 protein: CASEGPPAYEQYF
J gene: TRBJ1-3; D gene: .; CDR3 length: 20; V gene: TRBV21-1; clone size: few; CDR3 DNA: TGTGCCAGCAGCATCCAAAGTGGGGGACCGCAGCCCCTCTCCGGAAACACCATATATTTT; CDR3 protein: CASSIQSGGPQPLSGNTIYF
J gene: TRBJ2-1; D gene: .; CDR3 length: 15; V gene: TRBV5-4; clone size: once; CDR3 DNA: TGTGCCAGCAGCTTGGTCCAGGGAAAAAGGGATGAGCAGTTCTTC; CDR3 protein: CASSLVQGKRDEQFF
J gene: TRBJ2-3; D gene: .; CDR3 length: 14; V gene: TRBV14; clone size: few; CDR3 DNA: TGTGCCAGCAGCCAAGAAACTAGCACAGATACGCAGTATTTT; CDR3 protein: CASSQETSTDTQYF
J gene: TRBJ2-7; D gene: TRBD1; CDR3 length: 16; V gene: TRBV7-2; clone size: .; CDR3 DNA: TGTGCCAGCAGCTTAGCTCCGGACAGGGCCCTGGGGGAGCAGTACTTC; CDR3 protein: CASSLAPDRALGEQYF
J gene: TRBJ1-1; D gene: .; CDR3 length: 14; V gene: TRBV7-8; clone size: .; CDR3 DNA: TGTGCCAGCAGTGGGGCGGGTTACGGCACTGAAGCTTTCTTT; CDR3 protein: CASSGAGYGTEAFF
J gene: TRBJ2-7; D gene: TRBD2; CDR3 length: 12; V gene: TRBV7-9; clone size: once; CDR3 DNA: TGTGCCAGCAGCTTAGGGACGGGGGGGCAGTACTTC; CDR3 protein: CASSLGTGGQYF
J gene: TRBJ2-3; D gene: TRBD2; CDR3 length: 18; V gene: TRBV7-9; clone size: .; CDR3 DNA: TGTGCCAGCAGCTTCCCGGGACTAGCGGGAGGGCCGGCAGATACGCAGTATTTT; CDR3 protein: CASSFPGLAGGPADTQYF
J gene: TRBJ2-7; D gene: .; CDR3 length: 15; V gene: TRBV5-1; clone size: .; CDR3 DNA: TGCGCCAGCAGCTTGGGAATAACAGGAATCTACGAGCAGTACTTC; CDR3 protein: CASSLGITGIYEQYF